This T cell receptor (beta chain) is from a study of T cell responses to AZD1222 COVID-19 vaccine. The wider study: Analysis merged second doses at about 4 or about 12 weeks.

As to this clone: Its specificity is not known.

Assay: immunoSEQ multiplex PCR; the TCRdb copy retains only in-frame clones and omits some. The sample lists about 110,000 clones; approximately 86% were seen once. Study results and limitations: Donors were chiefly white British, with a greater number of females, and clonal diversity was perhaps underestimated. Across spike, vaccine-associated CD4 TCRs were found, dominant at 160-218 and 743-854.

With 4 bases removed from V and 3 bases from J, the gap between germline ends came to 17 bases. The CDR3 covers 17 residues. CDR1 is SGHKS and CDR2 is YYEKEE in the germline V gene (reference sequence). The starting material was peripheral blood, obtained on day 0 of AZD1222 vaccination. This TCR was recovered from an adult in good health. The rearrangement joins TRBV5-5 to TRBJ1-6; D gene ambiguous. The CDR3 coding sequence is TGTGCCAGCAGCCACCGGAGGAGGGAATACTATAATTCACCCCTCCACTTT. This encodes CASSHRRREYYNSPLHF.